This TCR beta chain came from a study of cytomegalovirus exposure and HLA in healthy donors. Worth noting for this clone: Its cognate antigen is unknown.

Trimming stripped 6 bases from V and 2 bases from J, with 12 bases between. Germline-derived CDR1 and CDR2 are MNHEY and SVGAGI. The CDR3 has 14 amino acids. Overall study findings and caveats: According to reports, the classifier identified cytomegalovirus status with high specificity and sensitivity.

Primers: 60 Vbeta forward and 13 Jbeta reverse. As processed by the authors: Around 80 million unique TCR beta chains, roughly 11 million of them shared, were counted by a later analysis. The method was immunoSEQ multiplex PCR; TCRdb's version includes in-frame clones alone and lacks a portion of them. V and J calls and clone size come straight from that table; D and trimming were deduced from the DNA. The sample carries about 160,000 clones, about four fifths recorded once. The rearrangement joins TRBV6-5 to TRBJ2-3; TRBD1 might be the D (6 bases). The material sequenced was PBMCs. This TCR came from a man between 25 and 39 years old in good health and CMV-seronegative. CDR3 in amino acids: CASRRDTLTDTQYF. CDR3 bases: TGTGCCAGCAGACGGGACACACTCACAGATACGCAGTATTTT.